This TCR beta chain stems from a study of cytomegalovirus exposure and HLA in healthy donors. Nominal health characterized the donors when sampled, though unrecorded immune exposures were likely. Study results and caveats: At a 0.05 false discovery rate, a later analysis found around 15,000 TCR beta sequences to be associated with HLA alleles.

With 60 Vbeta and 13 Jbeta primers, the PCR was carried out. TCRdb's copy holds only in-frame clones and misses some; the assay was immunoSEQ multiplex PCR. The profile shows 100,000 to 150,000 clones, roughly 76% of them singletons. This clone was recorded a few times. Its antigen is as yet unknown. CDR1 and CDR2 (germline): GTSNPN, SVGIG (reference sequence). V dropped 5 bases and J dropped 6 bases, with 14 bases sitting between them. The length of the CDR3 is 13 residues. The receptor was derived from a woman between 45 and 65 years old in good health and CMV-seronegative. The sample consisted of PBMCs. The chain recombines TRBV30 with TRBJ1-5; D might be TRBD1 (6 bases). The CDR3 sequence is CAWQQGRGQPQHF. The DNA of the CDR3 is TGTGCCTGGCAACAGGGTAGGGGTCAGCCCCAGCATTTT.